Listed here are 5 T cell receptor beta chains from one sample, sequenced in a study of post-analysis software for immune sequencing data. Study results and limitations: A few TRBV segments occurring more often in patients than controls included TRBV5-6, TRBV5-1 and TRBV20-1.

Every TCR beta cDNA library bore unique molecular identifiers. TCRdb fed the PCR reads into MiXCR, producing one record per CDR3 protein. The sample includes hundreds of thousands of distinct CDR3 sequences, roughly 40% of them seen just once. Their antigens remain unidentified. Material: blood. The receptors were gathered from a girl aged 5-17 years with multiple sclerosis.

The genes are TRBV3-1 and TRBJ2-5; D is ambiguous. Germline assignment: CDR1 LGHDT and CDR2 YNNKEL (reference sequence). CDR3 length: 14 residues. Trimming shortened V by 5 bases and J by 11 bases, and 21 bases separated the two germline ends. CDR3 in DNA: TGTGCCAGCAGCGCCCGGTACCCGTCTACGATGCAGTACTTC. Translating gives CASSARYPSTMQYF.

This clonotype was counted once. The chain carries TRBV7-9 and TRBJ2-4, with D maybe TRBD1 (6 bases). This CDR3 is 15 amino acids long. Trimming shortened V by 5 bases and J by 1 base, and 12 bases separated the two germline ends. Germline lookup yields CDR1 SEHNR and CDR2 FQNEAQ (reference sequence). The CDR3: CASSGTQGAKNIQYF. DNA for the CDR3: TGTGCCAGCAGCGGAACCCAGGGGGCCAAAAACATTCAGTACTTC.

This clonotype has more than one count but fewer than ten. The chain is built from TRBV5-1 and TRBJ2-3; TRBD2 matches at 8 bases. Germline CDR1 SGHRS, CDR2 YFSETQ. The CDR3 is 15 amino acids. Unmatched junction bases numbered 9, after V lost 5 bases and J lost 4 bases. The CDR3 region is CASRSGGVHADTQYF. CDR3 DNA: TGCGCCAGCAGGAGCGGGGGCGTACACGCAGATACGCAGTATTTT.

The chain employs TRBV20-1 and TRBJ2-7; D may be TRBD1 (5 bases). This CDR3 contains 13 residues. CDR1 and CDR2 from the germline V gene are DFQATT and SNEGSKA (reference sequence). Trimming stripped 2 bases from V and 0 bases from J, with 8 bases between. This chain's CDR3 is CSARSDSSYEQYF. DNA of the CDR3: TGCAGTGCTAGAAGTGACAGCTCCTACGAGCAGTACTTC.

This clonotype was counted a few times. The rearrangement uses TRBV24-1 and TRBJ2-7, with 8 nucleotides matching TRBD1. Unmatched junction bases numbered 8, after V lost 4 bases and J lost 4 bases. Germline V gives CDR1 KGHDR, CDR2 SFDVKD. The CDR3 has 15 amino acids. The CDR3 protein is CATSETRDRIYEQYF. The CDR3 nucleotides are TGTGCCACCAGTGAAACCCGGGACAGGATATACGAGCAGTACTTC.